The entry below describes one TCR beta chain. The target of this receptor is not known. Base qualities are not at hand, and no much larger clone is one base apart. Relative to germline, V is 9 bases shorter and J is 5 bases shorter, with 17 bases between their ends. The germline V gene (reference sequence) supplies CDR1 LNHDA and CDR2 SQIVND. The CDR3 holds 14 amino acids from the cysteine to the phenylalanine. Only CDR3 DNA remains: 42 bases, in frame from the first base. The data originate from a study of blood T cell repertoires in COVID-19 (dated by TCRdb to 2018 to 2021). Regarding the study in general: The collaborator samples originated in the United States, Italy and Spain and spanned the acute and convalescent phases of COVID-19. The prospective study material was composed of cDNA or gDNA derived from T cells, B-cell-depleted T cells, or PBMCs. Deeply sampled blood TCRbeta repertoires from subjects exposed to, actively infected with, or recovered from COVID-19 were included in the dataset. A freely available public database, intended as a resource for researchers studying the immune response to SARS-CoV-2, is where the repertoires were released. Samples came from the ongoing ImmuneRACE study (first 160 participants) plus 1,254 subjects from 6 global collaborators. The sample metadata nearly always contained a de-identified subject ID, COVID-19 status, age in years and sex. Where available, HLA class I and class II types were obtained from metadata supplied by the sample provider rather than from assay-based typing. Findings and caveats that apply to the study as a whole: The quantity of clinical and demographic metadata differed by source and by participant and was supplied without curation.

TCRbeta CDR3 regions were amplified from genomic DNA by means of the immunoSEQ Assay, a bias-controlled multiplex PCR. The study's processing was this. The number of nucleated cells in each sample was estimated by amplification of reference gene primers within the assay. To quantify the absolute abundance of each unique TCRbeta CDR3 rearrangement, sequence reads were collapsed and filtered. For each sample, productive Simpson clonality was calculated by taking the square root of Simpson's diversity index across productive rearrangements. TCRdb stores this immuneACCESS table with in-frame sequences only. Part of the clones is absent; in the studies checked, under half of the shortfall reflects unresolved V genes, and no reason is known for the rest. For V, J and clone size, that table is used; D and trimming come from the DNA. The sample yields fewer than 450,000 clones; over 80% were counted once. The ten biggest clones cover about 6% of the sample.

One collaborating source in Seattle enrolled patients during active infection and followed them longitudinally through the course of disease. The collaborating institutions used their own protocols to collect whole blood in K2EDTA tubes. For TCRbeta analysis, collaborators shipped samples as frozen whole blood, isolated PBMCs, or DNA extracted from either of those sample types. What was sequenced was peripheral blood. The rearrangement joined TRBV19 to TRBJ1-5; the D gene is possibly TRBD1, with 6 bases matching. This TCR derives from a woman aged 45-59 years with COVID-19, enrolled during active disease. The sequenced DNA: TGTGCCAGCCACCCTTGGACAGCCGATCAGCCCCAGCATTTT. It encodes CASHPWTADQPQHF.